This TCR beta chain was obtained from a study of vaccination and CD4 T cells after COVID-19. Overall study context: Six males and four females, two of them Hispanic, were enrolled as convalescents.

Germline-derived CDR1 and CDR2 are MNHEY and SMNVEV (reference sequence). The V segment lost 8 bases and the J segment 4 bases; nucleotides outside the gene matches: 11. The CDR3 has 15 residues. Cultured CD4+ T-cell DNA underwent Oncomine TCR Beta short-read sequencing. MiXCR was run by TCRdb on the PCR reads, yielding one entry per CDR3 protein. The top ten hold 17% of the sample, which has 18,000 or so distinct CDR3 sequences, 44% seen once. As to time point: late sampling 161 to 241 days after vaccination in a few convalescent patients. Regarding treatment: approximately 9-day PBMC culture with coronavirus spike peptide pools or control peptides (ViraFEST assay). Notes on this clonotype: Its antigen remains unknown.

V gene TRBV27 combines with J gene TRBJ1-2; 9 bases are a match to TRBD1. The sequences come from CD4+ T cells from blood, cultured in vitro, collected about 7 months after SARS-CoV-2 vaccination. This clonotype was obtained from a human donor who had recovered from COVID-19. The CDR3 DNA follows: TGTGCCAGCTGTTACAGGGGGCGATACGGCTATGGCTACACCTTC. Translation: CASCYRGRYGYGYTF.